The 21 T cell receptor beta chains in this list originate from one sample, sequenced in a study of CD8 T cells in Susac syndrome. The RNA input was about 0.5 to 1 ug, and it was reverse transcribed with random hexamers. Each CDR3 protein is one row after TCRdb ran MiXCR on the immunoSEQ multiplex PCR reads. The sample contains about 210,000 distinct CDR3 sequences, approximately 94% of which appear only once. Sequencing was carried out using CD4+ T cells from PBMCs. Receptors were obtained from a human donor with Susac syndrome.

The gene calls are TRBV5-1 and TRBJ1-2; D is undetermined. V lost 1 base and J lost 2, with 9 bases in between. The CDR3 totals 14 residues. The germline CDR1 and CDR2 sequences are SGHRS and YFSETQ. The CDR3 region has the DNA TGCGCCAGCAGCTTGACGGGGTCGAACTATGGCTACACCTTC. The encoded protein is CASSLTGSNYGYTF.

The chain links TRBV20-1 to TRBJ2-2; D is ambiguous. Germline CDR1 reads DFQATT; CDR2 reads SNEGSKA (reference sequence). This CDR3 is 14 amino acids long. Trimming cost V 1 base and J 5 bases, with 11 bases left between them. CDR3 nucleotides: TGCAGTGCTAGAGCTATCATTTCAACCGGGGAGCTGTTTTTT. The encoded protein is CSARAIISTGELFF.

This chain uses TRBV30 with TRBJ2-3, with D perhaps assigned TRBD1 or TRBD2 (7 bases each). CDR1 GTSNPN and CDR2 SVGIG come from the germline V gene (reference sequence). Trimming stripped 2 bases from V and 0 bases from J, with 12 bases between. The CDR3 is made up of 15 amino acids. The CDR3 nucleotides read TGTGCCTGGAGTTCAGGGGGGGGAAGCACAGATACGCAGTATTTT. It specifies CAWSSGGGSTDTQYF.

This rearrangement joins TRBV29-1 to TRBJ1-1, with D possibly TRBD1 on 6 matching bases. Germline V lookup: CDR1 SQVTM, CDR2 ANQGSEA. V was trimmed by 6 bases and J by 3 bases, leaving 14 bases between them. This CDR3 has 13 amino acids. The CDR3: CSVDLGGDTEAFF. In nucleotides, the CDR3 is TGCAGCGTCGACCTGGGGGGCGACACTGAAGCTTTCTTT.

This chain links TRBV27 with TRBJ1-6; D is perhaps TRBD1 (6 bases). Germline V gene data show CDR1 as MNHEY and CDR2 as SMNVEV (reference sequence). The CDR3 has 17 residues. Trimming removed 3 bases at V and 0 bases at J, with 12 bases between. The CDR3 here is CASSFGGPSSYNSPLHF. The CDR3 nucleotides read TGTGCCAGCAGTTTCGGGGGGCCAAGCTCCTATAATTCACCCCTCCACTTT.

The V call is TRBV9, the J call TRBJ1-1, with no clear D. Trimming removed 7 bases at V and 1 base at J, with 11 bases between. The CDR3 is 13 residues long. From germline, CDR1 is SGDLS and CDR2 YYNGEE. The CDR3 loop reads CASGRQSNTEAFF. DNA for the CDR3: TGTGCCAGCGGGAGACAATCGAACACTGAAGCTTTCTTT. The entire variable domain, with the rest obtained from reference TRBV9 and TRBJ1-1, is as follows: DSGVTQTPKHLITATGQRVTLRCSPRSGDLSVYWYQQSLDQGLQFLIQYYNGEERAKGNILERFSAQQFPDLHSELNLSSLELGDSALYFCASGRQSNTEAFFGQGTRLTVV.

CDR3 DNA: TGTGCCAGCAGCTCTTATACCGGATCGACGCAGCCCCAGCATTTT. It yields the protein CASSSYTGSTQPQHF. V and J are TRBV7-2 and TRBJ1-5; D uncertain. The CDR3 runs 15 residues. The germline V and J ends were trimmed by 4 bases and 7 bases, with 17 bases remaining between them. Germline lookup yields CDR1 SGHTA and CDR2 FQGNSA.

This clonotype was observed a single time. DNA of the CDR3: TGTGCCAGCAGTGGATTGACAGGGGGCGCGGATACGCAGTATTTT. As protein: CASSGLTGGADTQYF. The rearrangement joins TRBV2 to TRBJ2-3; TRBD1 matches at 10 bases. With V trimmed by 4 bases and J by 6 bases, 7 bases remained unmatched. CDR3 size: 15 residues. The germline gives CDR1 SNHLY, CDR2 FYNNEI.

The chain has TRBV30 and TRBJ2-7, with D perhaps TRBD1 (5 bases). This CDR3 contains 12 residues. Germline V CDR1 and CDR2: GTSNPN, SVGIG (reference sequence). V lost 4 bases and J 2 bases, leaving 9 bases between the germline ends. The CDR3 protein is CAWTGLAYEQYF. In nucleotides, the CDR3 is TGTGCCTGGACAGGGCTTGCCTACGAGCAGTACTTC.

CDR3 amino acids: CASSHDTEAFF. The CDR3 region has the DNA TGCGCCAGCAGCCATGACACTGAAGCTTTCTTT. The rearrangement links TRBV5-1 to TRBJ1-1; no firm D call. V was pared by 4 bases and J by 3 bases, with 4 bases between. This CDR3 comprises 11 residues. CDR1 and CDR2 (germline): SGHRS, YFSETQ.

The gene calls are TRBV20-1 and TRBJ2-7, with D unresolved. The CDR3 totals 16 residues. Germline lookup yields CDR1 DFQATT and CDR2 SNEGSKA (reference sequence). V was trimmed by 0 bases and J by 0 bases, leaving 15 bases between them. CDR3 protein: CSARDRKSPLSYEQYF. DNA for the CDR3: TGCAGTGCTAGAGATCGCAAGAGCCCGCTCTCCTACGAGCAGTACTTC.

The chain uses TRBV5-1 and TRBJ1-1; D gene unclear. V lost 4 bases and J lost 2, with 12 bases in between. Germline V gene lookup returns CDR1 SGHRS and CDR2 YFSETQ. This CDR3 has 14 residues. Here the CDR3 reads CASSRRTYNTEAFF. Written as DNA, the CDR3 is TGCGCCAGCAGCCGAAGGACGTATAACACTGAAGCTTTCTTT.

V usage is TRBV18 and J usage is TRBJ2-7; D is uncertain. Germline CDR1 reads KGHSH; CDR2 reads LQKENI. Trimming removed 2 bases from V and 0 bases from J, with 14 bases in between. The CDR3 has 16 residues. The CDR3 region is CASSPEHSHSSYEQYF. The DNA of the CDR3 is TGTGCCAGCTCACCAGAGCATAGCCATAGCTCCTACGAGCAGTACTTC.

In DNA, the CDR3 is TGCGCCAGCAGCTTGGGATTGGGGGGGAGAACTTACAATGAGCAGTTCTTC. The encoded protein is CASSLGLGGRTYNEQFF. The V gene is TRBV5-1, the J gene TRBJ2-1; 7 bases align to TRBD2. Trimming cost V 0 bases and J 4 bases; bases outside gene matches: 10. This CDR3 is built from 17 residues. Germline CDR1 is SGHRS and CDR2 is YFSETQ.

The chain carries TRBV2 and TRBJ2-3; a weak D match, TRBD2 (6 bases). Deletions cut 3 bases from V and 1 base from J, with 8 bases between. This CDR3 has 14 residues. Germline V gene sequence: CDR1 SNHLY, CDR2 FYNNEI. The CDR3 protein is CASSDLARTDTQYF. The CDR3 coding sequence is TGTGCCAGCAGTGACCTAGCGCGCACAGATACGCAGTATTTT. The variable domain in full, with the rest retrieved from reference TRBV2 and TRBJ2-3, is EPEVTQTPSHQVTQMGQEVILRCVPISNHLYFYWYRQILGQKVEFLVSFYNNEISEKSEIFDDQFSVERPDGSNFTLKIRSTKLEDSAMYFCASSDLARTDTQYFGPGTRLTVL.

This chain uses TRBV3-1 with TRBJ2-1; weak D call: TRBD2 (7 bases). V was shortened by 4 bases and J by 7 bases, with 17 bases between the two germline ends. The CDR3 extends over 15 amino acids. Germline lookup yields CDR1 LGHDT and CDR2 YNNKEL (reference sequence). The CDR3 DNA reads TGTGCCAGCAGCCCCTCGGGGGGCGAGGTGAATGAGCAGTTCTTC. Translation: CASSPSGGEVNEQFF.

The rearrangement uses TRBV4-2 and TRBJ1-1; D perhaps matches TRBD1 (5 bases). From germline, CDR1 is LGHNA and CDR2 YNFKEQ. The CDR3 extends over 15 amino acids. The ends were cut back, 8 bases at V and 4 bases at J, with 20 bases in the middle. CDR3 loop: CASGPQGGEATEAFF. For the CDR3, the DNA is TGTGCCAGCGGACCCCAAGGAGGGGAGGCCACTGAAGCTTTCTTT.

In the case of this clonotype: Mismatch with germline at one junction end may stem from a read error. V and J are TRBV7-2 and TRBJ2-5; D is perhaps TRBD1 (5 bases). Germline CDR1 reads SGHTA; CDR2 reads FQGNSA. The CDR3 length is 14 residues. The CDR3 region has the DNA TGTGCCAGCAGCATAGCAGGGAACCAAGAGACCCAGTACTTC. This sequence encodes CASSIAGNQETQYF.

This clonotype has only a few counts. The chain combines TRBV6-1 with TRBJ2-6; 9 bases line up with TRBD1. Germline V gives CDR1 MNHNS, CDR2 SASEGT. CDR3 length: 18 residues. V shed 7 bases, J shed 0 bases, and the junction held 10 bases outside the gene matches. The CDR3 is CASKRDRVALSGANVLTF. CDR3 DNA: TGTGCCAGCAAAAGGGACAGGGTAGCGCTCTCTGGGGCCAACGTCCTGACTTTC.

The V and J genes are TRBV5-1 and TRBJ1-3; no firm D call. Between the trimmed V and J ends, which lost 4 bases and 4 bases, there was a span of 18 bases. The CDR3 runs to 16 residues. CDR1 and CDR2 (germline): SGHRS, YFSETQ. The CDR3 nucleotides read TGCGCCAGCAGCGGTGTATTCGAGGGCTCCGGAAACACCATATATTTT. It yields the protein CASSGVFEGSGNTIYF.

This clonotype was counted once. The gene calls are TRBV18 and TRBJ2-5; possibly TRBD2 for D (6 bases). The CDR3 runs 14 residues. The V gene lost 2 bases and the J gene lost 2 bases, with 9 bases spanning the gap. Looked up from germline, CDR1 is KGHSH and CDR2 is LQKENI. In DNA, the CDR3 is TGTGCCAGCTCACCAGGAGGGCGACAAGAGACCCAGTACTTC. Translation: CASSPGGRQETQYF.